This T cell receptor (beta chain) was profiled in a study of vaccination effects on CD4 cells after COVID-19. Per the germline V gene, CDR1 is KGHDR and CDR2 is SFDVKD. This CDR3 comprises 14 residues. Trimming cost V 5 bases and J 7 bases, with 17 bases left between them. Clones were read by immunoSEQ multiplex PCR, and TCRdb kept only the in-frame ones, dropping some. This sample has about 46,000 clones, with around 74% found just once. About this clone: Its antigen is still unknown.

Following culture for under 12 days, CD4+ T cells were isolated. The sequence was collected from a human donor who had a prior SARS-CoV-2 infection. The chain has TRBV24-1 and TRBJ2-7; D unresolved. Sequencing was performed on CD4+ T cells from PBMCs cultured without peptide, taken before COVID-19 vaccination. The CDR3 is CATSAATATREQYF. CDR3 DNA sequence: TGTGCCACCAGTGCCGCGACTGCAACCAGGGAGCAGTACTTC.